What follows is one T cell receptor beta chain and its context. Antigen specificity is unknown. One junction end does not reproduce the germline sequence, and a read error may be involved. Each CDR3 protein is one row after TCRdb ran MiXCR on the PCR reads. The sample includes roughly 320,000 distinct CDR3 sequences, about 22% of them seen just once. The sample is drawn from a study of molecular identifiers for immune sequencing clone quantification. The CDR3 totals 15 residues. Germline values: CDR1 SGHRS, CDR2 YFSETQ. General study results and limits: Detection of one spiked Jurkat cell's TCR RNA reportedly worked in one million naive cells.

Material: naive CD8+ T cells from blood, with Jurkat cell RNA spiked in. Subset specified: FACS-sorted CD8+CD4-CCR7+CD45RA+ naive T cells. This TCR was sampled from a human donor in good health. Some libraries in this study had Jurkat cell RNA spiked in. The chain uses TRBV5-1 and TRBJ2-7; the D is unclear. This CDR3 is CTSNSNYRTAYEQYF. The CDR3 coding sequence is TGCACCAGCAACTCGAACTACAGAACAGCCTACGAGCAGTACTTC. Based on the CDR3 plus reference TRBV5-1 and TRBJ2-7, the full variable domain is KAGVTQTPRYLIKTRGQQVTLSCSPISGHRSVSWYQQTPGQGLQFLFEYFSETQRNKGNFPGRFSGRQFSNSRSEMNVSTLELGDSALYLCTSNSNYRTAYEQYFGPGTRLTVT.